One and the same sample provided the 30 T cell receptor beta chains below, sequenced in a study of blood T cell repertoires in COVID-19. The data were produced by immunoSEQ multiplex PCR, yet TCRdb's version contains in-frame clones alone and is incomplete. The sample includes a few hundred thousand clones, more than 75% of them seen just once. Sample: PBMCs or T cells enriched from blood (not recorded which). Receptors were obtained from a young man with acute COVID-19.

This clone has a count of ten or more. This same CDR3 is encoded by further DNA sequences in the sample. The chain has TRBV4-1 and TRBJ2-1; D is possibly TRBD2 (6 bases). Trimming cost V 3 bases and J 8 bases, with 17 bases left between them. The V gene's germline CDR1 is MGHRA and CDR2 YSYEKL. The CDR3 length is 15 residues. CDR3 in DNA: TGCGCCAGCAGCCAGCCCTTGGGACTCAAGGATGAGCAGTTCTTC. It codes for CASSQPLGLKDEQFF.

J is TRBJ1-1 and V is TRBV5-4, with no clear D. The CDR3 runs 17 residues. Looked up from germline, CDR1 is SGHNT and CDR2 is YYREEE (reference sequence). V lost 4 bases to trimming and J lost 1 base, with 20 bases between them. The CDR3: CASSTPSGIYGNTEAFF. CDR3 bases: TGTGCCAGCAGCACCCCCTCCGGGATTTATGGGAACACTGAAGCTTTCTTT. Full variable domain (rest looked up from reference TRBV5-4 and TRBJ1-1): ETGVTQSPTHLIKTRGQQVTLRCSSQSGHNTVSWYQQALGQGPQFIFQYYREEENGRGNFPPRFSGLQFPNYSSELNVNALELDDSALYLCASSTPSGIYGNTEAFFGQGTRLTVV.

Written as DNA, the CDR3 is TGTGCCAGCAGCTCTGGACAGGGGGCAAATTATTACTATGGCTACACCTTC. The encoded protein is CASSSGQGANYYYGYTF. The chain has TRBV11-2 and TRBJ1-2; the match to TRBD1 covers 11 bases. The trim removed 4 bases at V and 3 bases at J, leaving 10 bases unmatched. The germline V gene has CDR1 SGHAT and CDR2 FQNNGV. The CDR3 totals 17 residues.

The J gene is TRBJ2-7, the V gene TRBV7-9; tentatively, D is TRBD1 (5 bases). The germline V gene encodes CDR1 SEHNR and CDR2 FQNEAQ (reference sequence). The CDR3 is 15 residues long. Trimming left V 1 base short and J 5 bases short, with 15 bases between. CDR3 protein: CASSLEGGATHEQYF. The CDR3 DNA follows: TGTGCCAGCAGCTTAGAGGGTGGGGCTACCCACGAGCAGTACTTC.

This clone came up once. The genes are TRBV6-5 and TRBJ1-6; 8 bases fit TRBD1. The CDR3 spans 14 residues. Per the germline V gene, CDR1 is MNHEY and CDR2 is SVGAGI. The V segment lost 8 bases and the J segment 10 bases; nucleotides outside the gene matches: 10. The CDR3 protein is CASFQGADGSPLHF. CDR3 coding DNA: TGTGCCAGCTTCCAGGGGGCTGACGGGTCACCCCTCCACTTT.

A remark on this clone: Other nucleotide sequences in the sample specify the same CDR3. The chain has TRBV28 and TRBJ1-5, with TRBD1 matching 10 bases. V gave up 3 bases and J gave up 6 bases; unmatched junction bases: 5. This CDR3 contains 15 residues. Germline lookup yields CDR1 MDHEN and CDR2 SYDVKM. CDR3 sequence (DNA): TGTGCCAGCAGTTTGGGACAGGGGTTTCGTCAGCCCCAGCATTTT. It codes for CASSLGQGFRQPQHF.

CDR3 sequence reads: CASSQTGYTEAFF. The CDR3 DNA follows: TGTGCCAGCAGCCAAACAGGGTACACTGAAGCTTTCTTT. J is TRBJ1-1 and V is TRBV14; maybe TRBD1 (6 bases). The V gene lost 2 bases and the J gene lost 3 bases, with 7 bases spanning the gap. This CDR3 has 13 amino acids. Germline values: CDR1 SGHDN, CDR2 FVKESK.

This clone was counted once. V usage is TRBV5-5 and J usage is TRBJ2-1; D gene unclear. Looked up from germline, CDR1 is SGHKS and CDR2 is YYEKEE (reference sequence). This CDR3 contains 14 residues. Trimming cost V 0 bases and J 8 bases, with 12 bases left between them. The CDR3 DNA reads TGTGCCAGCAGCTTGGAAACCTATCGAGATGAGCAGTTCTTC. Its translation is CASSLETYRDEQFF.

This chain links TRBV24-1 with TRBJ2-2; TRBD1 is a possible D gene (5 bases). The CDR3 loop spans 17 amino acids. Trimming pared 0 bases from V and 0 bases from J, leaving 10 bases between. The V gene's germline CDR1 is KGHDR and CDR2 SFDVKD. The CDR3 DNA reads as TGTGCCACCAGTGATTTGGATAGGGGTTCGAACACCGGGGAGCTGTTTTTT. Amino acid sequence: CATSDLDRGSNTGELFF.

This clone was counted once. This chain uses TRBV11-2 with TRBJ1-2; no reliable D call. V dropped 1 base and J dropped 2 bases, with 8 bases sitting between them. Germline V gene lookup returns CDR1 SGHAT and CDR2 FQNNGV. CDR3 length: 14 residues. The CDR3 sequence: CASSLGGRNYGYTF. The DNA for the CDR3 is TGTGCCAGCAGCTTAGGAGGCAGAAACTATGGCTACACCTTC.

This clone appeared a few times. The chain combines TRBV7-6 with TRBJ2-7; 9 nucleotides line up with TRBD1. The V and J ends lost 5 bases and 7 bases, in that order; junction bases with no gene match: 12. Germline V gene data show CDR1 as SGHVS and CDR2 as FNYEAQ. The CDR3 sequence is 15 residues long. Here the CDR3 reads CASSPRTGDSLEQYF. The CDR3 DNA is TGTGCCAGCAGCCCCAGGACAGGGGATAGTTTGGAGCAGTACTTC.

This clone appeared once. The rearrangement links TRBV4-1 to TRBJ2-4; TRBD2 is a possible D gene (6 bases). The CDR3 has 17 amino acids. Germline V lookup: CDR1 MGHRA, CDR2 YSYEKL. V was pared by 1 base and J by 0 bases, with 13 bases between. As DNA, the CDR3 is TGCGCCAGCAGCCAAGTGTTCGGGGGTCTAGCCAAAAACATTCAGTACTTC. Amino acid sequence: CASSQVFGGLAKNIQYF.

This clone has only one observation. V gene TRBV2 combines with J gene TRBJ2-1, with D unclear. Trimming pared 6 bases from V and 3 bases from J, leaving 3 bases between. This CDR3 has 11 residues. The germline gives CDR1 SNHLY, CDR2 FYNNEI. The CDR3 here is CASSSYNEQFF. CDR3 DNA: TGTGCCAGCAGCAGCTACAATGAGCAGTTCTTC.

On this clone itself: At one boundary the junction diverges from the germline segment, which might be a read error. The J gene is TRBJ1-3, the V gene TRBV9; 9 bases fit TRBD1. The CDR3 is made up of 16 amino acids. Germline V gene sequence: CDR1 SGDLS, CDR2 YYNGEE. The CDR3 nucleotides read TGTGCCAGCACCGTAGGGACAGGGAATCCTGGAAACACCATATATTTT. Its protein is CASTVGTGNPGNTIYF. Full variable domain (rest looked up from reference TRBV9 and TRBJ1-3): DSGVTQTPKHLITATGQRVTLRCSPRSGDLSVYWYQQSLDQGLQFLIQYYNGEERAKGNILERFSAQQFPDLHSELNLSSLELGDSALYFCASTVGTGNPGNTIYFGEGSWLTVV.

The V gene is TRBV10-3, the J gene TRBJ2-3, with a tentative D call TRBD1 (5 bases). This CDR3 region has 13 residues. Trimming left V 2 bases short and J 4 bases short, with 7 bases between. Germline values: CDR1 ENHRY, CDR2 SYGVKD. CDR3 bases: TGTGCCATCAGTGAGAGGGGTCCAGATACGCAGTATTTT. It translates to CAISERGPDTQYF.

This chain links TRBV6-5 with TRBJ1-6; 8 nucleotides line up with TRBD1. Trimming cost V 6 bases and J 9 bases; bases outside gene matches: 7. This CDR3 has 14 residues. Germline CDR1 reads MNHEY; CDR2 reads SVGAGI. The CDR3 spells CASRAGQGSSPLHF. For the CDR3, the DNA is TGTGCCAGCAGGGCAGGACAGGGAAGTTCACCCCTCCACTTT.

The chain joins TRBV6-5 to TRBJ2-7; the D gene is possibly TRBD1 (6 bases). V shed 6 bases and J shed 5 bases, with 14 bases lying between them. The V gene's germline CDR1 is MNHEY and CDR2 SVGAGI. This CDR3 spans 13 amino acids. This CDR3 is CASSQGTGNEQYF. The CDR3, as DNA: TGTGCCAGCAGCCAGGGTACAGGGAACGAGCAGTACTTC.

The chain is built from TRBV18 and TRBJ2-7; D perhaps matches TRBD2 (5 bases). Germline CDR1 and CDR2: KGHSH and LQKENI. The length of the CDR3 is 13 residues. V lost 6 bases and J 2 bases, leaving 11 bases between the germline ends. CDR3 loop: CASSRGSTYEQYF. The CDR3 bases are TGTGCCAGCTCGCGAGGGTCCACCTACGAGCAGTACTTC.

This chain uses TRBV6-5 with TRBJ1-1; D call uncertain. The germline gives CDR1 MNHEY, CDR2 SVGAGI. The CDR3 consists of 14 residues. Trimming cost V 6 bases and J 2 bases, with 13 bases left between them. The DNA for the CDR3 is TGTGCCAGCAGCTACGCAGTTTTCAACACTGAAGCTTTCTTT. It is translated as CASSYAVFNTEAFF.

This clone appeared once. V is TRBV14 and J is TRBJ1-2; TRBD1 agrees at 8 bases. Trimming took 6 bases from V and 7 from J; bases not matched to a gene: 13. Germline CDR1 reads SGHDN; CDR2 reads FVKESK. This CDR3 contains 15 residues. The CDR3 DNA is TGTGCCAGCAGGACCGGGACAGGCGTCCGTTCTGGCTACACCTTC. Its protein is CASRTGTGVRSGYTF. The full variable domain, its missing parts supplied by reference TRBV14 and TRBJ1-2, is EAGVTQFPSHSVIEKGQTVTLRCDPISGHDNLYWYRRVMGKEIKFLLHFVKESKQDESGMPNNRFLAERTGGTYSTLKVQPAELEDSGVYFCASRTGTGVRSGYTFGSGTRLTVV.

About this clone: Different DNA sequences within this sample yield the same CDR3. V and J are TRBV6-1 and TRBJ1-2; 10 bases align to TRBD1. The CDR3 runs to 15 residues. Germline V gives CDR1 MNHNS, CDR2 SASEGT. The trim removed 3 bases at V and 5 bases at J, leaving 6 bases unmatched. The CDR3 DNA follows: TGTGCCAGCAGTGAGGCGGGACAGGGGCGATATGGCTACACCTTC. Protein: CASSEAGQGRYGYTF.

The chain is built from TRBV5-1 and TRBJ2-1; the D gene is possibly TRBD2 (6 bases). This CDR3 contains 12 residues. Between the trimmed V and J ends, which lost 5 bases and 7 bases, there was a span of 10 bases. CDR1 SGHRS and CDR2 YFSETQ come from the germline V gene. CDR3 amino acids: CASRPGRNEQFF. The CDR3 DNA sequence: TGCGCCAGCAGGCCAGGGAGGAATGAGCAGTTCTTC.

The CDR3 sequence is CASSQVLPLAGNLKAFF. CDR3 sequence (DNA): TGTGCCAGCAGCCAAGTTCTGCCTCTGGCGGGGAACTTGAAAGCTTTCTTT. This chain connects TRBV14 to TRBJ1-1; unclear D gene. From germline, CDR1 is SGHDN and CDR2 FVKESK. V lost 1 base and J lost 9, with 24 bases in between. CDR3 length: 17 amino acids. The entire variable domain, with the rest obtained from reference TRBV14 and TRBJ1-1, is as follows: EAGVTQFPSHSVIEKGQTVTLRCDPISGHDNLYWYRRVMGKEIKFLLHFVKESKQDESGMPNNRFLAERTGGTYSTLKVQPAELEDSGVYFCASSQVLPLAGNLKAFFGQGTRLTVV.

The V gene is TRBV6-5, the J gene TRBJ1-3; D might be TRBD1 (6 bases). V dropped 3 bases and J dropped 0 bases, with 12 bases sitting between them. This CDR3 has 16 amino acids. Germline V gene data show CDR1 as MNHEY and CDR2 as SVGAGI. CDR3 DNA: TGTGCCAGCAGTTATGACAGGATTAACTCTGGAAACACCATATATTTT. Amino acid sequence: CASSYDRINSGNTIYF.

This clone was recorded only once. This sequence joins TRBV2 and TRBJ2-1; the match to TRBD1 covers 7 bases. CDR3 length equals 15 residues. V lost 5 bases to trimming and J lost 3 bases; unmatched junction nucleotides: 7. Looked up from germline, CDR1 is SNHLY and CDR2 is FYNNEI. CDR3 residues: CASSSSAGGYNEQFF. The CDR3 DNA is TGTGCCAGCAGTAGCTCGGCAGGGGGCTACAATGAGCAGTTCTTC. The whole variable domain, filled in from reference TRBV2 and TRBJ2-1, reads EPEVTQTPSHQVTQMGQEVILRCVPISNHLYFYWYRQILGQKVEFLVSFYNNEISEKSEIFDDQFSVERPDGSNFTLKIRSTKLEDSAMYFCASSSSAGGYNEQFFGPGTRLTVL.

Only one count was recorded for this clone. The chain recombines TRBV5-1 with TRBJ1-1, with 9 bases lining up with TRBD1. J gave up 4 bases and V 3 bases, and 4 bases lay outside the gene matches. The CDR3 runs to 14 residues. Germline assignment: CDR1 SGHRS and CDR2 YFSETQ. The CDR3 loop reads CASSSGQGPTEAFF. In DNA form, the CDR3 reads TGCGCCAGCAGCTCCGGACAGGGGCCCACTGAAGCTTTCTTT.

The chain recombines TRBV27 with TRBJ1-2; D is unresolved. The CDR3 length is 18 residues. Germline lookup yields CDR1 MNHEY and CDR2 SMNVEV (reference sequence). Trimming took off 4 bases at V and 0 bases at J, with 21 bases between the two ends. The CDR3 DNA is TGTGCCAGCAGTTCCCTCACGTCTATCTTATTTACTAACTATGGCTACACCTTC. Protein sequence: CASSSLTSILFTNYGYTF.

The J gene is TRBJ1-5, the V gene TRBV21-1; the D segment call TRBD1 is taken from the table without a DNA check. TRBV21-1 is reported as a pseudogene. This CDR3 is built from 14 residues. CDR3 DNA: TGTGCCAGCAGCAGAACCGGGACAGGTAAGCCCCAGCATTTT. It specifies CASSRTGTGKPQHF.

The chain's CDR3 is CASSPGLAGYNEQFF. DNA of the CDR3: TGTGCCAGCAGCCCAGGACTAGCGGGGTACAATGAGCAGTTCTTC. The chain has TRBV11-3 and TRBJ2-1, with 12 bases identical to TRBD2. The length of the CDR3 is 15 residues. Germline assignment: CDR1 SGHNT and CDR2 YENEEA. With V trimmed by 5 bases and J by 4 bases, 3 bases remained unmatched.

The rearrangement links TRBV6-1 to TRBJ2-7; D gene uncertain. The germline V and J ends were trimmed by 2 bases and 3 bases, with 5 bases remaining between them. The CDR3 has 12 residues. Germline loops: CDR1 MNHNS, CDR2 SASEGT. The CDR3 coding sequence is TGTGCCAGCAGTGAAAACAGCTACGAGCAGTACTTC. It encodes CASSENSYEQYF.